Below, 10 T cell receptor beta chains from the same sample are listed, as sequenced in a study of T-cell memory formation after mild COVID-19. TCRdb ran MiXCR on the 5' RACE reads and lists one entry per CDR3 protein. The repertoire holds roughly 480,000 distinct CDR3 sequences, with 20% to 30% as singletons. The sequencing sample was made of PBMCs or a T cell subset sorted from them (not recorded which). Receptors originate from an adult woman who had mild COVID-19 (a few samples of this study predate the infection). Cell type and time point are not known.

The chain is built from TRBV24-1 and TRBJ1-4; 9 bases line up with TRBD1. CDR3 length equals 14 residues. J was trimmed by 7 bases and V by 4 bases; bases with no gene match: 3. Germline CDR1 KGHDR, CDR2 SFDVKD. CDR3: CATSDPGQGEKLFF. The CDR3 DNA follows: TGTGCCACCAGTGACCCGGGACAGGGTGAAAAACTGTTTTTT.

The rearrangement links TRBV7-9 to TRBJ1-6, with TRBD1 as a possible D gene (6 bases). CDR1 SEHNR and CDR2 FQNEAQ come from the germline V gene (reference sequence). The CDR3 runs to 17 residues. Trimming left V 4 bases short and J 7 bases short, with 20 bases between. DNA of the CDR3: TGTGCCAGCAGCTCTTCAGCGGCCAGGGGCGAAAATTCACCCCTCCACTTT. This encodes CASSSSAARGENSPLHF.

The chain employs TRBV29-1 and TRBJ2-5, with 8 positions matching TRBD2. The germline gives CDR1 SQVTM, CDR2 ANQGSEA. After removal of 6 bases from V and 3 bases from J, the junction contained 3 bases not matched to a gene. The CDR3 totals 12 residues. The CDR3 coding sequence is TGCAGCGTGGAGGGACTAGAAGAGACCCAGTACTTC. As protein: CSVEGLEETQYF.

The V gene is TRBV4-1, the J gene TRBJ1-4, with unresolved D. Germline lookup yields CDR1 MGHRA and CDR2 YSYEKL. The CDR3 is made up of 17 amino acids. The germline V and J ends were trimmed by 1 base and 4 bases, with 16 bases remaining between them. The DNA of the CDR3 is TGCGCCAGCAGCCAAGTCCCCTACCTCGGGAGTAATGAAAAACTGTTTTTT. Translated, it gives CASSQVPYLGSNEKLFF.

This clonotype was counted many times. This chain joins TRBV2 and TRBJ2-4; 9 nucleotides match TRBD1. CDR1 is SNHLY and CDR2 is FYNNEI in the germline V gene. This CDR3 has 13 amino acids. J lost 9 bases, V lost 6 bases, and 6 bases had no gene match. CDR3 nucleotides: TGTGCCAGCAGCGGGGACAGGGAGATCATTCAGTACTTC. Its protein product is CASSGDREIIQYF.

The J gene is TRBJ2-1, the V gene TRBV5-1, with unresolved D. Germline loops: CDR1 SGHRS, CDR2 YFSETQ. Deletions cut 2 bases from V and 5 bases from J, with 8 bases between. The CDR3 is 13 residues long. CDR3 amino acids: CASSFTANNEQFF. CDR3 bases: TGCGCCAGCAGCTTTACAGCGAACAATGAGCAGTTCTTC.

This clonotype turned up a few times. The chain recombines TRBV4-3 with TRBJ2-4; possibly TRBD1 for D (5 bases). The germline CDR1 and CDR2 sequences are LGHNA and YSLEER. V dropped 1 base and J dropped 7 bases, with 14 bases sitting between them. The CDR3 is 15 residues long. The CDR3 sequence is CASSQGGQGRNIQYF. The CDR3 nucleotides read TGCGCCAGCAGCCAAGGAGGCCAGGGAAGGAACATTCAGTACTTC.

CDR3 residues: CASSQGTTNTGELFF. The CDR3 DNA reads as TGTGCCAGCAGCCAGGGCACAACGAACACCGGGGAGCTGTTTTTT. This chain joins TRBV3-1 and TRBJ2-2; D not certain. This CDR3 is 15 amino acids long. Germline CDR1 reads LGHDT; CDR2 reads YNNKEL (reference sequence). V was pared by 3 bases and J by 0 bases, with 8 bases between.

The chain recombines TRBV5-8 with TRBJ2-2, with TRBD1 identical over 10 bases. Per germline, CDR1 SGHTS and CDR2 YDEGEE. V lost 5 bases and J lost 5; bases outside the gene matches: 12. The CDR3 has 17 residues. CDR3 coding DNA: TGTGCCAGCAGTCCCAGTCCCCGGGACAGGGGTACCGGGGAGCTGTTTTTT. Its protein is CASSPSPRDRGTGELFF.

In this sample, this clonotype turned up a few times. The rearrangement uses TRBV20-1 and TRBJ2-7; 9 bases are shared with TRBD1. V shed 8 bases, J shed 3 bases, and the junction held 8 bases outside the gene matches. CDR1 is DFQATT, CDR2 SNEGSKA, per germline (reference sequence). The CDR3 loop spans 13 amino acids. CDR3 protein: CSSPGTGLYEQYF. The CDR3 nucleotides are TGCAGTTCCCCCGGGACAGGGCTCTACGAGCAGTACTTC.